A selection of T cell receptor beta chains follows, all from one sample in a study of blood T cell repertoires in COVID-19. Sequencing used immunoSEQ multiplex PCR; TCRdb keeps in-frame clones, though not all of them. Among around 24,000 clones listed, around 86% were seen once. The sample comprised peripheral blood. The receptors were gathered from a woman in her 70s with active COVID-19. Each CDR3 is given with its conserved first and last residue. A D gene is named only where the DNA matches it firmly. Where a row states a size, it is once, few, many or the class of an expanded clone; other rows omit it.

>-|TRBD1|TRBV5-1|TRBJ2-2
CASSGQGAANTGELFF
TGCGCCAGCAGCGGACAGGGGGCCGCGAACACCGGGGAGCTGTTTTTT
>medium-sized|TRBD1|TRBV27|TRBJ2-7
CASRTLGQLSYEQYF
TGTGCCAGCAGGACACTGGGACAGCTCTCCTACGAGCAGTACTTC
>-|-|TRBV6-4|TRBJ2-1
CASRQEGGVNNEQFF
TGTGCCAGTCGTCAAGAGGGGGGGGTCAACAATGAGCAGTTCTTC
>-|TRBD2|TRBV7-2|TRBJ2-3
CASSSPSGSTDTQYF
TGTGCCAGCAGTTCCCCTAGCGGAAGCACAGATACGCAGTATTTT
>-|TRBD1|TRBV9|TRBJ1-5
CASSISGQRDQPQHF
TGTGCCAGCAGCATATCGGGACAGAGAGATCAGCCCCAGCATTTT
>-|TRBD2|TRBV3-1/TRBV3-2|TRBJ2-1
CASSQIGLAGSYNEQFF
TGTGCCAGCAGCCAAATCGGACTAGCGGGGAGTTACAATGAGCAGTTCTTC
>-|-|TRBV2|TRBJ2-7
CASSVGVPSAYEQYF
TGTGCCAGCAGTGTGGGCGTCCCCTCCGCCTACGAGCAGTACTTC
>-|TRBD2|TRBV7-2|TRBJ2-2
CASSLKAGGDTGELFF
TGTGCCAGCAGCTTAAAAGCGGGGGGGGACACCGGGGAGCTGTTTTTT
>-|TRBD2|TRBV9|TRBJ2-1
CASSFLLAGGHNEQFF
TGTGCCAGCAGCTTCCTACTAGCGGGGGGCCACAATGAGCAGTTCTTC
>-|-|TRBV12-3/TRBV12-4|TRBJ2-3
CASSYKDTQYF
TGTGCCAGCAGCTATAAGGATACGCAGTATTTT
>once|TRBD2|TRBV6-5|TRBJ2-3
CASSPGLAFTDTQYF
TGTGCCAGCAGTCCGGGACTAGCATTCACAGATACGCAGTATTTT
>-|TRBD1|TRBV5-1|TRBJ2-3
CASSLTRGQTDTQYF
TGCGCCAGCAGCTTGACCAGGGGGCAAACAGATACGCAGTATTTT
>-|TRBD1|TRBV5-6|TRBJ2-5
CASSLETGVGETQYF
TGTGCCAGCAGCCTCGAGACAGGGGTGGGAGAGACCCAGTACTTC